This T cell receptor beta chain was documented in a study of vaccination effects on CD4 cells after COVID-19. Germline V gene sequence: CDR1 MNHEY, CDR2 SVGEGT. This CDR3 spans 19 amino acids. The V and J ends lost 0 bases and 2 bases respectively, with 19 bases between them. Produced via immunoSEQ multiplex PCR; TCRdb's table is partial and in-frame only. The data hold 20,000 to 25,000 clones, with roughly 80% observed a single time. As to this clone: Its antigen is unidentified.

Prior to sequencing, the ViraFEST assay stimulated PBMC with viral peptide pools, which expanded the antigen-specific CD4+ T cells. It was after nine to ten days of culture that CD4+ T cells were isolated. Vaccinees lacked prior SARS-CoV-2 infection and tested negative for nucleocapsid antibodies. Every well got two million PBMC, which were grown with 8.5 to 10 IU/ml IL-2 and about 10 ug/ml peptides. Half the medium was replaced with IL-2 medium on days 3 and 7. This sequence joins TRBV6-2 or TRBV6-3 and TRBJ2-2, with a weak D call TRBD2 (6 bases). Sequences were derived from CD4+ T cells from PBMCs cultured with HCoV-NL63 spike peptides, sampled before COVID-19 vaccination. This clonotype was sampled from a human donor who received a COVID-19 vaccine. The CDR3 bases are TGTGCCAGCAGTTACTCGATGGACCCCGAGGACTATAACACCGGGGAGCTGTTTTTT. Residues: CASSYSMDPEDYNTGELFF.